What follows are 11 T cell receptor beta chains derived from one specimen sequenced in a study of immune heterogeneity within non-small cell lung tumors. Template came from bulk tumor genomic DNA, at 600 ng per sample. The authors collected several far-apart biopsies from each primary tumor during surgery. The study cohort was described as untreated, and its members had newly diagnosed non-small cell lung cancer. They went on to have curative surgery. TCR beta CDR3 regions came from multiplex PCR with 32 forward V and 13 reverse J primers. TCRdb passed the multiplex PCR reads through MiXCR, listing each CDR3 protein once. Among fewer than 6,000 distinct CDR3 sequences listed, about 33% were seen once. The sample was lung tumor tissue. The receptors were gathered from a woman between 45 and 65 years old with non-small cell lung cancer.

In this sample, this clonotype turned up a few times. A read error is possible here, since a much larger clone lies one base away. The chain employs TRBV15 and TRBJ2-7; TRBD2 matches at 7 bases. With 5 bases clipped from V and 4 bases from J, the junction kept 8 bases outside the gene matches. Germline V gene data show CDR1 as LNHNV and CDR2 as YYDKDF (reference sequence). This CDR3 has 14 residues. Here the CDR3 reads CATSEGGGGYEQYF. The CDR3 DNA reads TGTGCCACCAGCGAGGGAGGCGGGGGTTACGAGCAGTACTTC.

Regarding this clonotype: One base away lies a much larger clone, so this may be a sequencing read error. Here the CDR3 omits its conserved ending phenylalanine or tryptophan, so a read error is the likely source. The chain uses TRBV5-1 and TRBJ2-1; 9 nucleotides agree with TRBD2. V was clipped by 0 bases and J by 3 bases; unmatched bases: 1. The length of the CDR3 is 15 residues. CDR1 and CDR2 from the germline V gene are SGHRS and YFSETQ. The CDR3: CASSLDSGSYNEQFL. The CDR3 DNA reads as TGCGCCAGCAGCTTGGATAGCGGGAGCTACAATGAGCAGTTCCTC.

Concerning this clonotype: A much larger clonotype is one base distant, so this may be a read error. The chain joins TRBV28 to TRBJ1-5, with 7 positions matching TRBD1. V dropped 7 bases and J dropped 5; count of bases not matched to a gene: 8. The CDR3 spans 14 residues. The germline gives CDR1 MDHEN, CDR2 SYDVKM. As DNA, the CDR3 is TGTGCCAGCATACCCCAGGGGGGCGATCAGCCCCAGCATTTT. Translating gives CASIPQGGDQPQHF.

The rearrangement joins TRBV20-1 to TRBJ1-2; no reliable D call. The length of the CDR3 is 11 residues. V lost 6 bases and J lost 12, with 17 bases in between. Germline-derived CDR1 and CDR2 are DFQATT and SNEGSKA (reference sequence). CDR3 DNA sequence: TGCAGTGCCCATAGGAGCACTCTCCACACCTTC. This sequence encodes CSAHRSTLHTF.

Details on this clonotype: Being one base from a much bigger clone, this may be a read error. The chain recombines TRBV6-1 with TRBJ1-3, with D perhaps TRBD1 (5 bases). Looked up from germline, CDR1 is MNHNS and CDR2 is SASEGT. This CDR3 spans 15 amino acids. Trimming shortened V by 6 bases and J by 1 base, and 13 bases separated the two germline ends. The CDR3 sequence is CASSDSGISGNTIYF. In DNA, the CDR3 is TGTGCCAGCAGCGACAGCGGGATATCTGGAAACACCATATATTTT.

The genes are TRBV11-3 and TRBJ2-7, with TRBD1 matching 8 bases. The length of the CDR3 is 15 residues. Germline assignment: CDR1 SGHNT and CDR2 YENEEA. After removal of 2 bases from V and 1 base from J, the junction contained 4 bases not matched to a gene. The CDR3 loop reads CASSLRTGSSYEQYF. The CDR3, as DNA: TGTGCCAGCAGCTTACGGACAGGGTCATCCTACGAGCAGTACTTC.

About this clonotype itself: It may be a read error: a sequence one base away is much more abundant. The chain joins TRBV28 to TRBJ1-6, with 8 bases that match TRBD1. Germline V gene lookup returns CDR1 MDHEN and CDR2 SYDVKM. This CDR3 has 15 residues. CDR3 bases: TGTGCCAGCAGAGGCAGGGGGCTTGGACTTTCACCCCTCAACTTT. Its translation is CASRGRGLGLSPLNF.

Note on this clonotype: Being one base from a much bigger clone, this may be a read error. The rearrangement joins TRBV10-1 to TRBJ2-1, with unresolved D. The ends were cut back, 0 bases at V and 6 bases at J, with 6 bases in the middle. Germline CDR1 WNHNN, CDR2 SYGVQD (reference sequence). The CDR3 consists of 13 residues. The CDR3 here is CASSESRFNEQFF. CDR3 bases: TGCGCCAGCAGTGAGTCGAGGTTCAATGAGCAGTTCTTC.

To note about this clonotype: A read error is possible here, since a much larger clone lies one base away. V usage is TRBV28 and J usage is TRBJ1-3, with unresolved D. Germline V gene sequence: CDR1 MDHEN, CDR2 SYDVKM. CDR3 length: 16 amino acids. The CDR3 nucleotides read TGTGCCAACAGTTATGGAGACGGTGTCTCTGGAAACACCATATATTTT. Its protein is CANSYGDGVSGNTIYF.

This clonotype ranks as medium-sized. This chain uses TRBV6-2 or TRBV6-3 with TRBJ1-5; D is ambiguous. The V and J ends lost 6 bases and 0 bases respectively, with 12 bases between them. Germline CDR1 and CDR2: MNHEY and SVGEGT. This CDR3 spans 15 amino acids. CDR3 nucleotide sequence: TGTGCCAGCAGACGGTGGCAGGATAGCAATCAGCCCCAGCATTTT. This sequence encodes CASRRWQDSNQPQHF.

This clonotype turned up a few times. This chain's CDR3 is CASSQDSGLGADTQYF. The CDR3 DNA is TGTGCCAGCAGCCAAGATTCTGGACTAGGGGCAGATACGCAGTATTTT. The chain combines TRBV4-2 with TRBJ2-3; 7 bases match TRBD2. Germline CDR1 is LGHNA and CDR2 is YNFKEQ. The CDR3 extends over 16 amino acids. V trimming: 0 bases; J trimming: 4 bases; junction bases outside the gene matches: 7.